This passage covers 10 T cell receptor beta chains from one sample sequenced in a study of a mutant IDH1 vaccine in newly diagnosed glioma. Clones were sequenced by immunoSEQ multiplex PCR, and TCRdb holds only the in-frame ones, with some missing. Altogether about 81,000 clones are present, 65% to 90% being singletons, with the ten largest covering approximately 2.3%. Time point meaning: week 23, last vaccination. Topical imiquimod accompanied each vaccine dose, which consisted of 300 ug of mutant IDH1 20-mer peptide. For these receptors, no antigen is known. The source material was PBMCs, sampled from a glioma patient whose treatment included an IDH1 peptide vaccine. All receptors derive from a man younger than 40 with glioma. Some clones in this sample may be carry-over from other donors' samples.

The V gene is TRBV2, the J gene TRBJ2-1; weak D call: TRBD1 (5 bases). The V gene's germline CDR1 is SNHLY and CDR2 FYNNEI. There are 12 residues in the CDR3. V lost 7 bases, J lost 6 bases, and 10 bases lay in between. The CDR3 DNA is TGTGCCAGCAAGGGGAACGGCAATGAGCAGTTCTTC. Its translation: CASKGNGNEQFF.

CDR3 residues: CASSSRGWTEAFF. CDR3 sequence (DNA): TGTGCCAGCAGCTCCCGGGGGTGGACTGAAGCTTTCTTT. V and J are TRBV11-1 and TRBJ1-1; D possibly corresponds to TRBD1 (5 bases). The germline V gene encodes CDR1 SGHAT and CDR2 FQDESV (reference sequence). V gave up 4 bases and J gave up 5 bases, with 11 bases separating them. The CDR3 extends over 13 amino acids.

This chain connects TRBV18 to TRBJ2-2; the match to TRBD1 covers 9 bases. The V gene end was trimmed by 3 bases and the J gene end by 4 bases; junction bases not matched to a gene: 6. Germline V gene lookup returns CDR1 KGHSH and CDR2 LQKENI. The CDR3 is made up of 16 amino acids. The CDR3 loop reads CASSPVGTGFTGELFF. The CDR3, as DNA: TGTGCCAGCTCACCTGTCGGGACAGGGTTCACCGGGGAGCTGTTTTTT.

This chain joins TRBV5-1 and TRBJ2-2, with TRBD1 as a possible D gene (5 bases). Germline V gives CDR1 SGHRS, CDR2 YFSETQ. Trimming took off 0 bases at V and 0 bases at J, with 9 bases between the two ends. CDR3 length: 16 residues. CDR3 protein: CASSLVTATNTGELFF. In DNA form, the CDR3 reads TGCGCCAGCAGCTTGGTGACAGCTACGAACACCGGGGAGCTGTTTTTT.

V usage is TRBV7-6 and J usage is TRBJ1-3; D gene ambiguous. Germline V CDR1 and CDR2: SGHVS, FNYEAQ. CDR3 size: 14 residues. Trimming left V 3 bases short and J 3 bases short, with 9 bases between. The CDR3 loop is CASSFDISGNTIYF. DNA for the CDR3: TGTGCCAGCAGCTTTGACATTAGTGGAAACACCATATATTTT. Full variable domain (remainder filled in from reference TRBV7-6 and TRBJ1-3): GAGVSQSPRYKVTKRGQDVALRCDPISGHVSLYWYRQALGQGPEFLTYFNYEAQQDKSGLPNDRFSAERPEGSISTLTIQRTEQRDSAMYRCASSFDISGNTIYFGEGSWLTVV.

V usage is TRBV7-3 and J usage is TRBJ2-5; 11 bases map to TRBD2. The J segment lost 0 bases and the V segment lost 0 bases, leaving 3 bases of the junction unmatched. There are 17 residues in the CDR3. Germline CDR1 reads SGHTA; CDR2 reads FQGTGA. This chain's CDR3 is CASSLTPTSGNQETQYF. The DNA of the CDR3 is TGTGCCAGCAGCTTAACCCCGACTAGCGGGAACCAAGAGACCCAGTACTTC.

This clone was picked up one time. The chain recombines TRBV28 with TRBJ1-6; D is uncertain. Germline V gene lookup returns CDR1 MDHEN and CDR2 SYDVKM. This CDR3 has 15 residues. V lost 7 bases and J lost 6, with 16 bases in between. The CDR3 loop reads CASTTPGESNSPLHF. The CDR3 region has the DNA TGTGCCAGCACGACCCCAGGTGAAAGTAATTCACCCCTCCACTTT.

The chain carries TRBV5-4 and TRBJ2-2, with 11 bases lining up with TRBD2. The CDR3 has 16 amino acids. Looked up from germline, CDR1 is SGHNT and CDR2 is YYREEE (reference sequence). The V and J ends lost 2 bases and 3 bases, in that order; junction bases with no gene match: 3. The CDR3 reads CASSFTSGGDTGELFF. The CDR3 DNA follows: TGTGCCAGCAGCTTTACTAGCGGGGGCGACACCGGGGAGCTGTTTTTT.

The CDR3 DNA follows: TGTGCCATCAGCGGGGGGACGCCGTCAGGGGAGGGCGAGCAGTACTTC. Residues: CAISGGTPSGEGEQYF. This sequence joins TRBV10-3 and TRBJ2-5; tentatively, D is TRBD2 (7 bases). Near its end, the DNA agrees better with TRBJ2-7, so the J call may be wrong. Germline CDR1 and CDR2: ENHRY and SYGVKD. This CDR3 contains 16 residues.

This clone was found once. The rearrangement links TRBV4-1 to TRBJ2-1; maybe TRBD2 (6 bases). Germline values: CDR1 MGHRA, CDR2 YSYEKL. The germline V and J ends were trimmed by 0 bases and 1 base, with 7 bases remaining between them. The CDR3 loop spans 15 amino acids. CDR3 coding DNA: TGCGCCAGCAGCCAAGATGGGGGGTCCTACAATGAGCAGTTCTTC. Translation gives CASSQDGGSYNEQFF.